This T cell receptor (beta chain) appears in the sequencing data of a study of blood T cell repertoires in COVID-19. Study summary: Samples taken during acute and convalescent COVID-19 were collected in the United States, Italy and Spain. PBMCs, B-cell-depleted T cells, or T cells were the source of the cDNA or gDNA that made up the material.

Sequencing used immunoSEQ multiplex PCR; TCRdb keeps in-frame clones, though not all of them. Found here are roughly 440,000 clones, around 88% of them singletons; the top ten hold roughly 12%. Seattle patients were enrolled while actively infected and followed longitudinally. Germline CDR1 reads LGHDT; CDR2 reads YNNKEL (reference sequence). The V gene lost 6 bases and the J gene lost 1 base, with 16 bases spanning the gap. The CDR3 has 15 residues. Material for sequencing was peripheral blood. The sequence came from a woman aged 45-59 years with COVID-19, enrolled during active disease. The chain is built from TRBV3-1 (or the pseudogene TRBV3-2) and TRBJ2-7, with D tentatively TRBD2 (6 bases). This CDR3 is CASSRREFGSYEQYF. In nucleotides, the CDR3 is TGTGCCAGCAGTCGACGGGAGTTCGGTTCCTACGAGCAGTACTTC.